The 10 T cell receptor beta chains in this list originate from one sample, sequenced in a study of early T cells in non-severe SARS-CoV-2 infection. TCRdb ran MiXCR on the 5' RACE reads and lists one entry per CDR3 protein. The sample yields 60,000 to 75,000 distinct CDR3 sequences, about 10% seen once. The sample taken for sequencing was whole blood. The receptors stem from an adult who was a healthcare worker with PCR-confirmed SARS-CoV-2 infection or an uninfected control (not recorded which).

In its sample, this clonotype was seen many times. The rearrangement uses TRBV11-2 and TRBJ2-3, with TRBD1 matching 10 bases. Germline-derived CDR1 and CDR2 are SGHAT and FQNNGV. Germline trimming cut 5 bases from V and 4 bases from J; bases unmatched to any gene: 6. The CDR3 has 15 amino acids. CDR3 sequence (DNA): TGTGCCAGCAGCACTGGACAGGGGGTTGCAGATACGCAGTATTTT. It codes for CASSTGQGVADTQYF.

This clonotype was picked up many times. This rearrangement joins TRBV5-4 to TRBJ2-3, with a weak D call TRBD2 (6 bases). V was shortened by 9 bases and J by 1 base, with 12 bases between the two germline ends. Germline V gene sequence: CDR1 SGHNT, CDR2 YYREEE (reference sequence). CDR3 size: 13 residues. For the CDR3, the DNA is TGTGCCACCCGGGGGAGCCGCACAGATACGCAGTATTTT. It encodes CATRGSRTDTQYF.

This clonotype has a count of ten or more. The chain carries TRBV11-2 and TRBJ2-7, with D perhaps TRBD2 (5 bases). The CDR3 has 14 residues. Between the trimmed V and J ends, which lost 5 bases and 4 bases, there was a span of 15 bases. From germline, CDR1 is SGHAT and CDR2 FQNNGV. The CDR3: CASSALPEGYEQYF. CDR3 nucleotide sequence: TGTGCCAGCAGCGCTTTACCCGAGGGATACGAGCAGTACTTC.

V is TRBV6-2 or TRBV6-3 and J is TRBJ1-5; D gene uncertain. Germline values: CDR1 MNHEY, CDR2 SVGEGT. This CDR3 spans 15 amino acids. Trimming stripped 3 bases from V and 0 bases from J, with 9 bases between. In DNA, the CDR3 is TGTGCCAGCAGTTATGTGGGCAATAGCAATCAGCCCCAGCATTTT. It is translated as CASSYVGNSNQPQHF.

This clonotype was counted at least ten times. CDR3 sequence: CASSLVADEQFF. The CDR3 bases are TGTGCCAGCAGCTTAGTGGCAGATGAGCAGTTCTTC. The V call is TRBV11-2, the J call TRBJ2-1; D not resolved. CDR1 is SGHAT and CDR2 is FQNNGV in the germline V gene. This CDR3 is built from 12 residues. V was trimmed by 1 base and J by 8 bases, leaving 6 bases between them. Variable domain in full (rest from reference TRBV11-2 and TRBJ2-1): EAGVAQSPRYKIIEKRQSVAFWCNPISGHATLYWYQQILGQGPKLLIQFQNNGVVDDSQLPKDRFSAERLKGVDSTLKIQPAKLEDSAVYLCASSLVADEQFFGPGTRLTVL.

Ten or more counts support this clonotype. This chain joins TRBV12-3 or TRBV12-4 and TRBJ1-2, with D hard to call. V was trimmed by 5 bases and J by 7 bases, leaving 5 bases between them. The CDR3 length is 10 residues. The CDR3 nucleotides read TGTGCCAGCAGTCGATTTGGCTACACCTTC. This sequence encodes CASSRFGYTF.

In DNA, the CDR3 is TGCGCCAGCAGCCCGCAGGGTGTAAGCTACGAGCAGTACTTC. Protein: CASSPQGVSYEQYF. The genes are TRBV5-1 and TRBJ2-7, with D possibly TRBD1 on 5 matching bases. The V gene's germline CDR1 is SGHRS and CDR2 YFSETQ. The CDR3 contains 14 residues. Trimming left V 4 bases short and J 3 bases short, with 14 bases between. Complete variable domain (other parts from reference TRBV5-1 and TRBJ2-7): KAGVTQTPRYLIKTRGQQVTLSCSPISGHRSVSWYQQTPGQGLQFLFEYFSETQRNKGNFPGRFSGRQFSNSRSEMNVSTLELGDSALYLCASSPQGVSYEQYFGPGTRLTVT.

This clonotype was seen more than once but under ten times. This chain joins TRBV5-6 and TRBJ2-7, with no clear D. V lost 4 bases and J 3 bases, leaving 14 bases between the germline ends. This CDR3 comprises 14 residues. Germline-derived CDR1 and CDR2 are SGHDT and YYEEEE. The CDR3 loop is CASSLMGQNYEQYF. As DNA, the CDR3 is TGTGCCAGCAGCCTTATGGGCCAGAACTACGAGCAGTACTTC. The full variable domain, in which reference TRBV5-6 and TRBJ2-7 provide the parts outside the CDR3, is DAGVTQSPTHLIKTRGQQVTLRCSPKSGHDTVSWYQQALGQGPQFIFQYYEEEERQRGNFPDRFSGHQFPNYSSELNVNALLLGDSALYLCASSLMGQNYEQYFGPGTRLTVT.

This clonotype was counted ten times or more. The CDR3 nucleotides read TGTGCCAGCCAAGCACAGAGGGCCGGGGAGCTGTTTTTT. Protein: CASQAQRAGELFF. The chain has TRBV18 and TRBJ2-2, with D possibly TRBD2 on 5 matching bases. Germline V gene data show CDR1 as KGHSH and CDR2 as LQKENI. Trimming left V 8 bases short and J 6 bases short, with 13 bases between. The CDR3 spans 13 residues.

The chain combines TRBV5-1 with TRBJ1-3; 8 nucleotides agree with TRBD1. Looked up from germline, CDR1 is SGHRS and CDR2 is YFSETQ. Trimming at V came to 4 bases and at J to 2 bases, leaving 8 bases not matched to a gene. There are 16 residues in the CDR3. CDR3 sequence (DNA): TGCGCCAGCAGCCCGGACCAGGGGGCGCCTGGAAACACCATATATTTT. Translation gives CASSPDQGAPGNTIYF.